Below, one TCR beta chain is given with its context. Its antigen is unidentified. Germline V gives CDR1 SGHNT, CDR2 YYREEE (reference sequence). The V gene lost 3 bases and the J gene lost 2 bases, with 21 bases spanning the gap. CDR3 size: 18 residues. This record belongs to a study of shared clonotypes between healthy human individuals. Overall study context: Donors were a couple of women and a few men aged 18 to 49. CD4 naive cells filled three plates per donor, CD4 memory three, CD8 naive two and CD8 memory one. Study-wide results and caveats: What naive subsets generally showed was a larger estimated richness than memory subsets showed.

The input for sorted-subset replicate PCRs was 150 to 200 ng DNA, 25,000 to 35,000 T cell genomes. Produced via immunoSEQ multiplex PCR; TCRdb's table is partial and in-frame only. This table has some 2,100,000 clones, 90% to 96% appearing once. Input material: naive CD4+ T cells sorted from blood. The subset here: CD45RA+ positively selected. The chain uses TRBV5-4 and TRBJ1-3; maybe TRBD1 (6 bases). The TCR was taken from a man aged 18 to 30 in good health. CDR3: CASSYRAFDRTTGNTIYF. CDR3 nucleotide sequence: TGTGCCAGCAGCTACCGCGCCTTTGACAGGACGACTGGAAACACCATATATTTT.